A selection of T cell receptor beta chains follows, all from one sample in a study of blood T cells in healthy people across ages. TCRdb processed the 5' RACE reads anew with MiXCR; each CDR3 protein has one entry. Among fewer than 700,000 distinct CDR3 sequences listed, 47% were seen once. Sequencing was carried out using blood. The source of these receptors is a man of 80 years or more in good health. CDR3s include the opening cysteine and the closing phenylalanine or tryptophan. Each record gives: V gene, D gene, clone size, J gene, CDR3 DNA, CDR3 protein. The D gene is left open where the match is weak. The size entry is marked missing in some rows and otherwise reads once, few, many or a size class.

v_call: TRBV20-1; d_call: -; clone_size: -; j_call: TRBJ2-7; cdr3_nt: TGCAGTGCTACCCGGGACTGGACCTACGAGCAGTACTTC; cdr3_aa: CSATRDWTYEQYF
v_call: TRBV6-6; d_call: TRBD1; clone_size: few; j_call: TRBJ1-2; cdr3_nt: TGTGCCAGCAGTTACTCGTTAGGACAGGGGGATGGCTACACCTTC; cdr3_aa: CASSYSLGQGDGYTF
v_call: TRBV12-3/TRBV12-4; d_call: TRBD1; clone_size: -; j_call: TRBJ2-5; cdr3_nt: TGTGCCAGCAGTCCGACAGGGGGTGTGATGGAGACCCAGTACTTC; cdr3_aa: CASSPTGGVMETQYF
v_call: TRBV12-5; d_call: -; clone_size: few; j_call: TRBJ1-5; cdr3_nt: TGTGCTAGTGGTTTGAGGATCAATCAGCCCCAGCATTTT; cdr3_aa: CASGLRINQPQHF
v_call: TRBV7-9; d_call: TRBD1; clone_size: -; j_call: TRBJ2-5; cdr3_nt: TGTGCCAGCAGCTTAGCGGAGTCAGGGGGAGAGACCCAGTACTTC; cdr3_aa: CASSLAESGGETQYF
v_call: TRBV20-1; d_call: TRBD1; clone_size: -; j_call: TRBJ2-7; cdr3_nt: TGCAGTGCGCGAGGGACAGGGCGAGTCTACGAGCAGTACTTC; cdr3_aa: CSARGTGRVYEQYF
v_call: TRBV6-6; d_call: -; clone_size: many; j_call: TRBJ2-7; cdr3_nt: TGTGCCAGCAGTTCCGGGACAATCTACGAGCAGTACTTC; cdr3_aa: CASSSGTIYEQYF
v_call: TRBV5-5; d_call: TRBD2; clone_size: -; j_call: TRBJ2-1; cdr3_nt: TGTGCCAGCAGCTTGTATCGCCTAGCGGGAGTTGGCGAGCAGTTCTTC; cdr3_aa: CASSLYRLAGVGEQFF
v_call: TRBV4-1; d_call: -; clone_size: few; j_call: TRBJ1-3; cdr3_nt: TGCGCCAGCAGCCTGGAGCGGGGTACTGGAAACACCATATATTTT; cdr3_aa: CASSLERGTGNTIYF
v_call: TRBV29-1; d_call: TRBD1; clone_size: -; j_call: TRBJ1-2; cdr3_nt: TGCAGCGCTACAGGGACAGGGGGCAGAAATGGCTACACCTTC; cdr3_aa: CSATGTGGRNGYTF
v_call: TRBV6-6; d_call: -; clone_size: -; j_call: TRBJ2-3; cdr3_nt: TGTGCCAGCAGTTTGGGGCAGGCGGGCACAGATACGCAGTATTTT; cdr3_aa: CASSLGQAGTDTQYF
v_call: TRBV21-1; d_call: -; clone_size: -; j_call: TRBJ2-3; cdr3_nt: TGTGCCAGCAGCAAGGGGTGGCGCGAGACAGATACGCAGTATTTT; cdr3_aa: CASSKGWRETDTQYF
v_call: TRBV12-3/TRBV12-4; d_call: TRBD2; clone_size: few; j_call: TRBJ2-3; cdr3_nt: TGTGCCAGCAGAGTGGGGGGGGAGACAGATACGCAGTATTTT; cdr3_aa: CASRVGGETDTQYF
v_call: TRBV7-2; d_call: -; clone_size: -; j_call: TRBJ2-5; cdr3_nt: TGTGCCAGCAGCTTAGGGCCTAGCAGTAGGGAGACCCAGTACTTC; cdr3_aa: CASSLGPSSRETQYF
v_call: TRBV13; d_call: -; clone_size: few; j_call: TRBJ2-5; cdr3_nt: TGTGCCAGCAGCTTACAAGGGCATAGCGTAGAGACCCAGTACTTC; cdr3_aa: CASSLQGHSVETQYF
v_call: TRBV4-1; d_call: -; clone_size: many; j_call: TRBJ2-6; cdr3_nt: TGCGCCAGCAGCCCCCCCGAGAACTTTCTCGGTGGGGCCAACGTCCTGACTTTC; cdr3_aa: CASSPPENFLGGANVLTF
v_call: TRBV3-1; d_call: TRBD1; clone_size: -; j_call: TRBJ1-2; cdr3_nt: TGTGCCAGCAGCCACCACCGGGACAGCATACACTATGGCTACACCTTC; cdr3_aa: CASSHHRDSIHYGYTF
v_call: TRBV9; d_call: -; clone_size: -; j_call: TRBJ1-6; cdr3_nt: TGTGCCAGCAGCGTAGCGGCACAGGAGAGCTCCTATAATTCACCCCTCCACTTT; cdr3_aa: CASSVAAQESSYNSPLHF
v_call: TRBV24-1; d_call: TRBD1; clone_size: -; j_call: TRBJ1-2; cdr3_nt: TGTGCCACCAGTGATCGGACAGGCGGAATCTATGGCTACACCTTC; cdr3_aa: CATSDRTGGIYGYTF
v_call: TRBV20-1; d_call: TRBD1; clone_size: -; j_call: TRBJ2-2; cdr3_nt: TGCAGTGCTAGAGGGGACGGCCGGGACAGATACACCGGGGAGCTGTTTTTT; cdr3_aa: CSARGDGRDRYTGELFF
v_call: TRBV7-2; d_call: TRBD2; clone_size: few; j_call: TRBJ2-7; cdr3_nt: TGTGCCAGCAGCCAGGGGAGCGGGAGTTTCTACGAGCAGTACTTC; cdr3_aa: CASSQGSGSFYEQYF
v_call: TRBV6-2/TRBV6-3; d_call: -; clone_size: -; j_call: TRBJ2-1; cdr3_nt: TGTGCCAGCAGTTACGGGATAGGCTTGGGCAATGAGCAGTTCTTC; cdr3_aa: CASSYGIGLGNEQFF
v_call: TRBV3-1; d_call: -; clone_size: few; j_call: TRBJ2-7; cdr3_nt: TGTGCCAGCAGCCAAGGTAGCAGGGGATTCGAGCAGTACTTC; cdr3_aa: CASSQGSRGFEQYF
v_call: TRBV20-1; d_call: TRBD1; clone_size: few; j_call: TRBJ1-2; cdr3_nt: TGCAGTGCTCAACACGTGGGGACAGGACTTTCCGGCTACACCTTC; cdr3_aa: CSAQHVGTGLSGYTF
v_call: TRBV4-3; d_call: TRBD1; clone_size: -; j_call: TRBJ2-1; cdr3_nt: TGCGCCAGCAGCCAAGAAGGACAGGGGTCCAATGAGCAGTTCTTC; cdr3_aa: CASSQEGQGSNEQFF
v_call: TRBV6-2/TRBV6-3; d_call: -; clone_size: -; j_call: TRBJ2-7; cdr3_nt: TGTGCCAGCAGTGCGGGACAGTTGGACGAGCAGTACTTC; cdr3_aa: CASSAGQLDEQYF